This T cell receptor (beta chain) was captured in a study of cytomegalovirus exposure and HLA in healthy donors. Notes on the study in general: As a later analysis showed, a missense DCLRE1C variant was linked to trimming of TCR beta V- and J-genes.

On this clone itself: Its target is not known.

The trim removed 4 bases at V and 9 bases at J, leaving 9 bases unmatched. The CDR3 runs to 15 residues. Germline-derived CDR1 and CDR2 are SGHNT and YYREEE (reference sequence). Primers: 60 Vbeta forward and 13 Jbeta reverse. Original analysis: Among the unique TCR beta chains that a later analysis counted, 70 million to 85 million in all, about 12 million were shared. The repertoire was sequenced with immunoSEQ multiplex PCR; TCRdb's copy has only in-frame clones and lacks some. V, J and clone size reflect that table, while D and trimming were determined from the DNA. The table has some 200,000 clones, 81% seen once.

The source is a woman aged 25 to 39 in good health and CMV-seronegative. J is TRBJ2-1 and V is TRBV5-4, with 11 bases matching TRBD1. Sequencing used PBMCs. The CDR3 DNA follows: TGTGCCAGCAGCCGGCCGGGACAGGGGGTGAGTGAGCAGTTCTTC. It translates to CASSRPGQGVSEQFF.